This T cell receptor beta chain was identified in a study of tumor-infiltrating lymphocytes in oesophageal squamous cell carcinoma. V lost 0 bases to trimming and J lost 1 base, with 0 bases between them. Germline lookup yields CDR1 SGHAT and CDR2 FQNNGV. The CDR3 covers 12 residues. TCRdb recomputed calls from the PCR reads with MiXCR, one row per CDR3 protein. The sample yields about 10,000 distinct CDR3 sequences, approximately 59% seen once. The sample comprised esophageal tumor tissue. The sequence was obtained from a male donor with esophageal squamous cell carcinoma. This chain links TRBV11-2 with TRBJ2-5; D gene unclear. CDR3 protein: CASSLDQETQYF. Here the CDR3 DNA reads TGTGCCAGCAGCTTAGACCAAGAGACCCAGTACTTC.